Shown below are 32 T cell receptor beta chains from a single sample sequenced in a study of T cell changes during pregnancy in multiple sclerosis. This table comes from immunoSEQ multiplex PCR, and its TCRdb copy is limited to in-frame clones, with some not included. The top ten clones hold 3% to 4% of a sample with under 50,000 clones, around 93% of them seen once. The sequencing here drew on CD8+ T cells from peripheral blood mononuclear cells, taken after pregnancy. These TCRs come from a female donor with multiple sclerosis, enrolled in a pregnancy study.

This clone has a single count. This chain's CDR3 is CASSQTSSYNEQFF. Written as DNA, the CDR3 is TGTGCCAGCAGTCAGACTAGCAGTTACAATGAGCAGTTCTTC. The J gene is TRBJ2-1, the V gene TRBV6-5, with TRBD2 matching over 7 bases. There are 14 residues in the CDR3. V lost 5 bases, J lost 4 bases, and 5 bases stayed unmatched. Germline loops: CDR1 MNHEY, CDR2 SVGAGI.

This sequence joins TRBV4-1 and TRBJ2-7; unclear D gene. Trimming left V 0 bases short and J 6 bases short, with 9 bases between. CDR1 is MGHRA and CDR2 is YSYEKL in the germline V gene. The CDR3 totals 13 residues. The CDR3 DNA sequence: TGCGCCAGCAGCCAAGAAAACACGGGCGAGCAGTACTTC. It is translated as CASSQENTGEQYF.

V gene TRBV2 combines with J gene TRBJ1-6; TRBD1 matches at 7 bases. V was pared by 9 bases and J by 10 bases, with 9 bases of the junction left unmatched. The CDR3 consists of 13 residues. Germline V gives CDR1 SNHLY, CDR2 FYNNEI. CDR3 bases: TGTGCCAGTCCTAGGACAGGATCCTCACCCCTCCACTTT. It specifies CASPRTGSSPLHF.

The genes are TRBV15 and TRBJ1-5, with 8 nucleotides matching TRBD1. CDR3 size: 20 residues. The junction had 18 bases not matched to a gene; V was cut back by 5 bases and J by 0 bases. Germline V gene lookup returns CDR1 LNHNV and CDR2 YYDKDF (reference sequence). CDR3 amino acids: CATSRSHRDRSTYSNQPQHF. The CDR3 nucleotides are TGTGCCACCAGCCGAAGTCATCGGGACAGGTCGACTTATAGCAATCAGCCCCAGCATTTT.

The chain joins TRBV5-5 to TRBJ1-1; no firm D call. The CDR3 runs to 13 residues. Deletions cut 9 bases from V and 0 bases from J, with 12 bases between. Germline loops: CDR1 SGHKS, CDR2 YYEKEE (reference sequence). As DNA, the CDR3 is TGTGCCACTTCTCGTGGCCTGAACACTGAAGCTTTCTTT. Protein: CATSRGLNTEAFF.

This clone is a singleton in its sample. Here the CDR3 reads CASSPGQALSEKLFF. CDR3 sequence (DNA): TGTGCCAGCAGCCCAGGCCAGGCCCTCTCTGAAAAACTGTTTTTT. V gene TRBV7-9 combines with J gene TRBJ1-4, with D hard to call. V dropped 5 bases and J dropped 7 bases, with 17 bases sitting between them. This CDR3 region has 15 residues. From germline, CDR1 is SEHNR and CDR2 FQNEAQ (reference sequence).

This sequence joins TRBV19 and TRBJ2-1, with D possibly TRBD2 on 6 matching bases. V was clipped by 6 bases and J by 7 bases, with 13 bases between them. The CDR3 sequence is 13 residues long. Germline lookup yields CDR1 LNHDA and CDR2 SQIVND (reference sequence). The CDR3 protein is CASRAGLRNEQFF. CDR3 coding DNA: TGTGCCAGTAGGGCGGGATTGAGGAATGAGCAGTTCTTC.

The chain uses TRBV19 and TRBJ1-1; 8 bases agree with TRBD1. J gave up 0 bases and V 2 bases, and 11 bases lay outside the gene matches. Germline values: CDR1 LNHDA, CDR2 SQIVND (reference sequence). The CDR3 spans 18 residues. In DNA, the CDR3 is TGTGCCAGTAGTATAACGCCAGGGGGCGTAGGAATGAACACTGAAGCTTTCTTT. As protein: CASSITPGGVGMNTEAFF.

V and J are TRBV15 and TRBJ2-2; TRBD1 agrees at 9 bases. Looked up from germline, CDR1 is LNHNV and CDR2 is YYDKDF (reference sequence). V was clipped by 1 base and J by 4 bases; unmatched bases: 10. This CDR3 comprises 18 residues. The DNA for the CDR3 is TGTGCCACCAGCAGAGGCATCCCCGGGACAGGGACCACCGGGGAGCTGTTTTTT. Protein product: CATSRGIPGTGTTGELFF.

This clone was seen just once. The CDR3 region has the DNA TGCGCCAGCAGTTTAGCGGTACTTTCCTACGAGCAGTACTTC. Translation gives CASSLAVLSYEQYF. The chain couples TRBV10-2 to TRBJ2-7; the D gene is possibly TRBD2 (6 bases). The germline CDR1 and CDR2 sequences are WSHSY and SAAADI. The V end was cut by 5 bases, the J end by 1 base, with 12 bases between. The CDR3 spans 14 residues.

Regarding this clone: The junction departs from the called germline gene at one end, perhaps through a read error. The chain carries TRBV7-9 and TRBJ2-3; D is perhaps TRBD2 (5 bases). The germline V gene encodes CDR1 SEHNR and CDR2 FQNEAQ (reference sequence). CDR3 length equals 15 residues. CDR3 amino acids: CASSLAGAGTDMQYF. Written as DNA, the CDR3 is TGTGCCAGCAGCTTAGCGGGAGCCGGTACAGATATGCAGTATTTT.

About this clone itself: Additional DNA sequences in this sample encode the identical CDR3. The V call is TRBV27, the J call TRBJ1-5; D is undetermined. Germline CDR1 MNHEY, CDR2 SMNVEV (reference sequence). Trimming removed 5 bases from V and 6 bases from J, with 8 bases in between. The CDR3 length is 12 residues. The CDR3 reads CASSPGGQPQHF. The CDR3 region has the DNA TGTGCCAGCAGTCCGGGAGGTCAGCCCCAGCATTTT.

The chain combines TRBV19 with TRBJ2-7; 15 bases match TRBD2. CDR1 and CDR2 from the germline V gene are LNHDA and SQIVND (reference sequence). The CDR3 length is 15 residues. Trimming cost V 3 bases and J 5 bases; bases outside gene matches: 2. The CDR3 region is CASSIRTSGGDEQYF. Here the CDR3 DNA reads TGTGCCAGTAGTATCCGGACTAGCGGGGGGGACGAGCAGTACTTC.

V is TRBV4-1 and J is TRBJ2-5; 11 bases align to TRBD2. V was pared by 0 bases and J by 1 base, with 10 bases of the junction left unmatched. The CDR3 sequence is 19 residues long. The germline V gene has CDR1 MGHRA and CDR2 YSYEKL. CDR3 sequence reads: CASSQDPRLAGPLQETQYF. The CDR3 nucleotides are TGCGCCAGCAGCCAAGACCCTCGACTAGCGGGACCTCTCCAAGAGACCCAGTACTTC.

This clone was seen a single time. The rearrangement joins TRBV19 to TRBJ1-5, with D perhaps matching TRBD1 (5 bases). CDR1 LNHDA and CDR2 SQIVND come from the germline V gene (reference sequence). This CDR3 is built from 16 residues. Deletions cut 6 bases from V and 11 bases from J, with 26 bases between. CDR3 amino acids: CASSLSGHQLGQAQHF. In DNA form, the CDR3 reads TGTGCCAGTAGCCTGTCCGGACACCAGTTGGGGCAGGCCCAGCATTTT.

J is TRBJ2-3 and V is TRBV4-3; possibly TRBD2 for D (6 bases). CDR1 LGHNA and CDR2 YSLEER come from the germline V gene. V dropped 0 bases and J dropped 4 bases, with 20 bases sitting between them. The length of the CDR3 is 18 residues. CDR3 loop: CASSQDSGRGLAADTQYF. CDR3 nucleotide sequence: TGCGCCAGCAGCCAAGATAGTGGGCGGGGCCTAGCCGCAGATACGCAGTATTTT.

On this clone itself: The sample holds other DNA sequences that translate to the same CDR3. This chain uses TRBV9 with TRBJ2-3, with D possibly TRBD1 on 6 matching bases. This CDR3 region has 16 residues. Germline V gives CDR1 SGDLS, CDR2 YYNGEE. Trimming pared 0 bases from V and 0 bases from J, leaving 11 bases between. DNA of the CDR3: TGTGCCAGCAGCGTAGTTGGGGGCGGAAGCACAGATACGCAGTATTTT. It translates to CASSVVGGGSTDTQYF.

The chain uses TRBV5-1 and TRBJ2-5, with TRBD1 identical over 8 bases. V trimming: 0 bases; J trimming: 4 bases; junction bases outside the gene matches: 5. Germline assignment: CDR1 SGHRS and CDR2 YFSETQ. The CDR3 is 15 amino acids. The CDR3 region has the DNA TGCGCCAGCAGCTTGGGGACAGGGATTGGAGAGACCCAGTACTTC. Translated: CASSLGTGIGETQYF.

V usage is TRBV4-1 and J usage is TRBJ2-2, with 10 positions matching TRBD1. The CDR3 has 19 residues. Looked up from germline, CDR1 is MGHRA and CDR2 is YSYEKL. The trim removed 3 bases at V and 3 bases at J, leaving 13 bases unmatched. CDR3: CASSHYIIGQGGYTGELFF. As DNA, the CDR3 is TGCGCCAGCAGCCACTATATTATAGGACAGGGGGGATACACCGGGGAGCTGTTTTTT.

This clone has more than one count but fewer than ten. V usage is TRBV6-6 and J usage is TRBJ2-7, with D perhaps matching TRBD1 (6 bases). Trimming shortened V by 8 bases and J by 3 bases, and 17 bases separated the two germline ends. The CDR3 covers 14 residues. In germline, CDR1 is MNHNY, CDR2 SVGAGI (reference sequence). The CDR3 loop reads CASGPDSLSYEQYF. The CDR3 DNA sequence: TGTGCCAGCGGACCGGACAGTTTAAGCTACGAGCAGTACTTC.

The CDR3 loop reads CASSDRGLGEKLFF. CDR3 nucleotides: TGTGCCAGCAGCGACAGGGGGCTAGGTGAAAAACTGTTTTTT. The chain joins TRBV7-3 to TRBJ1-4; 10 nucleotides line up with TRBD1. With V trimmed by 5 bases and J by 7 bases, 4 bases remained unmatched. The germline V gene has CDR1 SGHTA and CDR2 FQGTGA. This CDR3 contains 14 residues. Using reference TRBV7-3 and TRBJ1-4 for the parts outside the CDR3, the full variable domain is GAGVSQTPSNKVTEKGKYVELRCDPISGHTALYWYRQSLGQGPEFLIYFQGTGAADDSGLPNDRFFAVRPEGSVSTLKIQRTERGDSAVYLCASSDRGLGEKLFFGSGTQLSVL.

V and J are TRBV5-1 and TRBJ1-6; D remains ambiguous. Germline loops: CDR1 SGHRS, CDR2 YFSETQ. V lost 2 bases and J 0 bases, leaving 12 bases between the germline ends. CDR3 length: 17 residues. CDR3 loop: CASSFSPLSSYNSPLHF. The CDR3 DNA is TGCGCCAGCAGCTTTAGTCCCTTGAGCTCCTATAATTCACCCCTCCACTTT.

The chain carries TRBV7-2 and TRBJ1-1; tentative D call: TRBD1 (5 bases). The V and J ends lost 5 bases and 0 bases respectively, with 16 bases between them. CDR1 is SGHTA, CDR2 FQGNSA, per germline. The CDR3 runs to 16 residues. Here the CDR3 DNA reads TGTGCCAGCAGCCAGGGTCACGCCCTATTGAACACTGAAGCTTTCTTT. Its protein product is CASSQGHALLNTEAFF.

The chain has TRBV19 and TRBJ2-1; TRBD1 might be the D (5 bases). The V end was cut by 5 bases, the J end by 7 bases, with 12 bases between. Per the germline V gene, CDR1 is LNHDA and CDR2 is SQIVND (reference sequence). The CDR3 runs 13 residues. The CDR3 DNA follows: TGTGCCAGTAGTTCTGGACAAGGGAATGAGCAGTTCTTC. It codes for CASSSGQGNEQFF.

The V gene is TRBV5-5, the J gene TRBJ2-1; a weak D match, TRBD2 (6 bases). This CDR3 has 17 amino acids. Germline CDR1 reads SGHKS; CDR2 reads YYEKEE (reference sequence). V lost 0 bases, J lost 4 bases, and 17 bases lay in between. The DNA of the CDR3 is TGTGCCAGCAGCTTGGAGCGGCGGGCTAGCGATTACAATGAGCAGTTCTTC. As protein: CASSLERRASDYNEQFF.

DNA for the CDR3: TGTGCCATCAGTGACTCGGACAGCTCCTATAATTCACCCCTCCACTTT. This gives the protein CAISDSDSSYNSPLHF. The chain combines TRBV10-3 with TRBJ1-6, with D possibly matching TRBD1 (6 bases). CDR1 and CDR2 from the germline V gene are ENHRY and SYGVKD. The V end was cut by 3 bases, the J end by 0 bases, with 9 bases between. The length of the CDR3 is 16 residues.

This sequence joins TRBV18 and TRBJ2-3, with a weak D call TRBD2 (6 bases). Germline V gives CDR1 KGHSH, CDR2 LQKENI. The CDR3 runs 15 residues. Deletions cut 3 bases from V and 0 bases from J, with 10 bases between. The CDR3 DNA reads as TGTGCCAGCTCACCTGGGGGGTCTAGCACAGATACGCAGTATTTT. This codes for CASSPGGSSTDTQYF.

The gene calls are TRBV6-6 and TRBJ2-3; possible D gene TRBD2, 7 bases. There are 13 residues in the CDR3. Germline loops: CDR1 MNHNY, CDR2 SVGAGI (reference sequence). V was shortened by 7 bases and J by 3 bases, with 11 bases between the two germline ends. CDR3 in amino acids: CASNRGATDTQYF. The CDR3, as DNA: TGTGCCAGCAATCGGGGGGCAACAGATACGCAGTATTTT.

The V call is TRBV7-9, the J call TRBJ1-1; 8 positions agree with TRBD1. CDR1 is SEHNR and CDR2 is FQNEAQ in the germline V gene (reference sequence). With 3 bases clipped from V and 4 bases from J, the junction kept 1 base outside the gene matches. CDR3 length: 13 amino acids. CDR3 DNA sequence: TGTGCCAGCAGCTTGACAGGGGCCACTGAAGCTTTCTTT. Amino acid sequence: CASSLTGATEAFF.

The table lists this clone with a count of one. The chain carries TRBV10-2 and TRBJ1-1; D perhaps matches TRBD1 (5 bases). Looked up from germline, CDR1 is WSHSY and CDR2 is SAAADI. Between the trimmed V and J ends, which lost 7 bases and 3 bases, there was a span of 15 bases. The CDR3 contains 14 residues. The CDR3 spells CASIGRGGDTEAFF. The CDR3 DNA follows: TGCGCCAGCATAGGGCGGGGGGGTGACACTGAAGCTTTCTTT.

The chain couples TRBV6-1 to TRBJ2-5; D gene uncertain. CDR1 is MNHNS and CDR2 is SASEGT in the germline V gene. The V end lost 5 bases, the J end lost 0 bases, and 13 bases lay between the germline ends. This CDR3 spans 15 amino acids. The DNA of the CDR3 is TGTGCCAGCAGTCCCGGGTCCTCGTACCAAGAGACCCAGTACTTC. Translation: CASSPGSSYQETQYF.

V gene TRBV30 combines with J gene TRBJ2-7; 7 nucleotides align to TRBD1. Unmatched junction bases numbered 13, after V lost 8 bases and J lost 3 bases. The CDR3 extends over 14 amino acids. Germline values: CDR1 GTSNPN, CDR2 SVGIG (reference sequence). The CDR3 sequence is CAGGSAGGNYEQYF. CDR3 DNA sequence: TGTGCCGGCGGCTCGGCAGGGGGTAACTACGAGCAGTACTTC.